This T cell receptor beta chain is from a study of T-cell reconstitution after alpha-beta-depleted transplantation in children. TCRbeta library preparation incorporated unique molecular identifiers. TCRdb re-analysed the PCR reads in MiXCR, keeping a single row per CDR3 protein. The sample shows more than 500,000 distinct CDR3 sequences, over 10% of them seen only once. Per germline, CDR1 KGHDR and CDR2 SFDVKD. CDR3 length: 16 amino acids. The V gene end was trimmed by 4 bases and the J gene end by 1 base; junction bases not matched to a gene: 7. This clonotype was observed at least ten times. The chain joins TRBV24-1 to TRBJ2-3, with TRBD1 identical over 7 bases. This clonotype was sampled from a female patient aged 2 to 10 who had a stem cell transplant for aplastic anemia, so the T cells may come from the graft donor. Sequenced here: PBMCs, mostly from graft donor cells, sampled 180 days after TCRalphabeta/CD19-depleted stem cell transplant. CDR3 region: CATSDSDRTGTDTQYF. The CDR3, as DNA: TGTGCCACCAGTGACTCGGACAGGACGGGCACAGATACGCAGTATTTT.